This TCR beta chain was sequenced for a study of blood T cells in healthy people across ages. Findings and limits, study-wide: As age increased, TCR beta diversity per million T cells fell in a roughly linear fashion. From one million sequenced T cells, diversity estimates were lower bounds.

From germline, CDR1 is SGHNT and CDR2 YENEEA. Trimming removed 5 bases from V and 5 bases from J, with 10 bases in between. CDR3 length: 14 residues. As for this clonotype: Its antigen is still unknown.

Then a second PCR, running about 7 to 11 cycles, was carried out with a sample-barcoded 5' primer and a J-beta primer mix. With 12 random nucleotides, a template-switch adaptor tagged each individual cDNA molecule. TCRdb independently ran MiXCR on the 5' RACE reads; one entry per CDR3 protein. The table records hundreds of thousands of distinct CDR3 sequences, under 45% of them present only once. The chain combines TRBV11-3 with TRBJ1-6; the D is unclear. Material for sequencing was blood. The clonotype comes from a man in his sixties in good health. In DNA form, the CDR3 reads TGTGCCAGCAGCAAAAGGACGGATAATTCACCCCTCCACTTT. This translates into CASSKRTDNSPLHF. Supplemented by reference TRBV11-3 and TRBJ1-6, the full variable domain reads EAGVVQSPRYKIIEKKQPVAFWCNPISGHNTLYWYLQNLGQGPELLIRYENEEAVDDSQLPKDRFSAERLKGVDSTLKIQPAELGDSAVYLCASSKRTDNSPLHFGNGTRLTVT.